These 28 T cell receptor beta chains came from one sample sequenced in a study of shared clonotypes between healthy human individuals. Generated by immunoSEQ multiplex PCR, the TCRdb table keeps only in-frame clones and is missing some. The data contain a few million clones, about 92% of them singletons. The sequencing input was naive CD4+ T cells sorted from blood. Subset in this sample: CD45RA+ positively selected. Receptors originate from a young man in good health.

The V gene is TRBV7-9, the J gene TRBJ2-2; tentative D call: TRBD1 (6 bases). The V end lost 4 bases, the J end lost 5 bases, and 8 bases lay between the germline ends. Per the germline V gene, CDR1 is SEHNR and CDR2 is FQNEAQ (reference sequence). The CDR3 is 13 amino acids. This CDR3 reads CASSSGVTGELFF. CDR3 DNA: TGTGCCAGCAGCTCAGGGGTGACCGGGGAGCTGTTTTTT.

V and J are TRBV6-1 and TRBJ2-2; TRBD1 matches at 7 bases. The germline V gene encodes CDR1 MNHNS and CDR2 SASEGT. The V gene end was trimmed by 0 bases and the J gene end by 0 bases; junction bases not matched to a gene: 4. The CDR3 is 17 residues long. CDR3 residues: CASSEAQGESNTGELFF. The CDR3, as DNA: TGTGCCAGCAGTGAAGCGCAGGGGGAGTCGAACACCGGGGAGCTGTTTTTT.

The chain recombines TRBV19 with TRBJ2-3; tentatively, D is TRBD2 (6 bases). Germline V gene sequence: CDR1 LNHDA, CDR2 SQIVND (reference sequence). This CDR3 is built from 16 residues. Trimming removed 3 bases at V and 3 bases at J, with 16 bases between. The CDR3 reads CASSIQAGRRTDTQYF. CDR3 coding DNA: TGTGCCAGTAGTATCCAAGCGGGTAGACGGACAGATACGCAGTATTTT.

This chain links TRBV29-1 with TRBJ2-5; no reliable D call. The CDR3 is made up of 12 amino acids. CDR1 and CDR2 from the germline V gene are SQVTM and ANQGSEA. Deletions cut 6 bases from V and 5 bases from J, with 13 bases between. The CDR3 DNA sequence: TGCAGCGTCGAGAGCCTGGGGGAGACCCAGTACTTC. This gives the protein CSVESLGETQYF.

The V call is TRBV5-6, the J call TRBJ2-1, with 7 bases that match TRBD1. CDR1 and CDR2 from the germline V gene are SGHDT and YYEEEE. The CDR3 is 15 amino acids. V lost 4 bases to trimming and J lost 8 bases; unmatched junction nucleotides: 12. The CDR3 DNA reads TGTGCCAGCAGCCGACAGGGCCCTTTACAGCATGAGCAGTTCTTC. Amino acids: CASSRQGPLQHEQFF.

In this sample, this clone turned up once. The chain couples TRBV7-8 to TRBJ2-1, with D maybe TRBD2 (6 bases). The V end lost 1 base, the J end lost 0 bases, and 10 bases lay between the germline ends. The CDR3 is made up of 16 amino acids. Germline V gives CDR1 SGHVS, CDR2 FQNEAQ. In DNA form, the CDR3 reads TGTGCCAGCAGCTTAGTTGGTAGCGGCTCCTACAATGAGCAGTTCTTC. This sequence encodes CASSLVGSGSYNEQFF.

To note about this clone: The sample has other DNA sequences that encode this CDR3 too. The chain links TRBV5-4 to TRBJ2-2; TRBD2 agrees at 10 bases. The CDR3 totals 16 residues. V lost 1 base and J lost 0; bases outside the gene matches: 0. CDR1 SGHNT and CDR2 YYREEE come from the germline V gene (reference sequence). The CDR3 bases are TGTGCCAGCAGCTTGCTAGCGGGGGCGAACACCGGGGAGCTGTTTTTT. Amino acids: CASSLLAGANTGELFF.

This chain joins TRBV7-6 and TRBJ2-5; 9 bases are shared with TRBD2. The CDR3 has 15 residues. Germline values: CDR1 SGHVS, CDR2 FNYEAQ. After removal of 5 bases from V and 2 bases from J, the junction contained 6 bases not matched to a gene. The CDR3 region is CASSGAGGRQETQYF. CDR3 in DNA: TGTGCCAGCAGCGGGGCGGGAGGGAGACAAGAGACCCAGTACTTC.

The CDR3 protein is CSGRHGTGELFF. The DNA for the CDR3 is TGCAGCGGCCGTCACGGCACCGGGGAGCTGTTTTTT. The chain has TRBV29-1 and TRBJ2-2; D is uncertain. The CDR3 has 12 amino acids. Trimming took 7 bases from V and 4 from J, leaving 10 bases between them. CDR1 is SQVTM, CDR2 ANQGSEA, per germline.

The chain combines TRBV11-2 with TRBJ1-3; a weak D match, TRBD1 (6 bases). The CDR3 is made up of 18 amino acids. V lost 0 bases to trimming and J lost 3 bases, with 18 bases between them. The V gene's germline CDR1 is SGHAT and CDR2 FQNNGV. As DNA, the CDR3 is TGTGCCAGCAGCTTAGATTGGGGGGGCGCGAGAGATGGAAACACCATATATTTT. Translated, it gives CASSLDWGGARDGNTIYF.

The chain couples TRBV7-2 to TRBJ1-1; D unclear. This CDR3 region has 12 residues. The germline gives CDR1 SGHTA, CDR2 FQGNSA. V was cut by 5 bases and J by 7 bases, with 11 bases left in between. CDR3 DNA sequence: TGTGCCAGCAGCCCGGAGGGAGGTGAAGCTTTCTTT. Protein product: CASSPEGGEAFF.

V and J are TRBV19 and TRBJ2-6; D uncertain. V was cut by 7 bases and J by 1 base, with 11 bases left in between. The CDR3 has 15 amino acids. From germline, CDR1 is LNHDA and CDR2 SQIVND (reference sequence). This CDR3 reads CASTNLGSGANVLTF. As DNA, the CDR3 is TGTGCCAGTACCAACCTAGGATCTGGGGCCAACGTCCTGACTTTC.

The chain recombines TRBV2 with TRBJ2-6, with D uncertain. The germline V gene encodes CDR1 SNHLY and CDR2 FYNNEI. The CDR3 totals 16 residues. V was clipped by 5 bases and J by 0 bases, with 11 bases between them. The CDR3 here is CASSLETGSGANVLTF. The CDR3 DNA reads TGTGCCAGCAGTTTAGAGACGGGCTCTGGGGCCAACGTCCTGACTTTC.

The J gene is TRBJ1-2, the V gene TRBV6-5; tentative D call: TRBD1 (5 bases). CDR3 size: 12 residues. V was clipped by 6 bases and J by 7 bases, with 12 bases between them. Germline V gene lookup returns CDR1 MNHEY and CDR2 SVGAGI. CDR3 sequence (DNA): TGTGCCAGCAGGGACAAGGCAATTGGCTACACCTTC. The encoded protein is CASRDKAIGYTF.

This chain uses TRBV30 with TRBJ2-1; 8 nucleotides line up with TRBD2. The germline CDR1 and CDR2 sequences are GTSNPN and SVGIG (reference sequence). Unmatched junction bases numbered 2, after V lost 0 bases and J lost 7 bases. This CDR3 is built from 13 residues. CDR3 bases: TGTGCCTGGAGTGTGGGACTAGTGAATGAGCAGTTCTTC. This translates into CAWSVGLVNEQFF.

This rearrangement joins TRBV30 to TRBJ2-1, with D uncertain. With 3 bases removed from V and 2 bases from J, the gap between germline ends came to 11 bases. This CDR3 region has 14 residues. Germline CDR1 GTSNPN, CDR2 SVGIG (reference sequence). CDR3 DNA: TGTGCCTGGAGGTCTGGGTCGGCCTACAATGAGCAGTTCTTC. This codes for CAWRSGSAYNEQFF.

On this clone itself: Germline is not matched at one junction end, which may reflect a read error. The chain joins TRBV7-7 to TRBJ2-7, with D unresolved. CDR3 length: 13 amino acids. Germline CDR1 and CDR2: SSHAT and FNYEAQ (reference sequence). The CDR3 DNA follows: TGTGCTAGCAGCTTAGCAGATAGTGGCGAGCAGTACTTC. It yields the protein CASSLADSGEQYF.

This rearrangement joins TRBV21-1 to TRBJ1-2. TRBV21-1 is tagged as a pseudogene. The CDR3 has 14 amino acids. This chain's CDR3 is CASGRLLGDYGYTF. The CDR3 DNA reads TGTGCCAGCGGCAGACTCCTCGGGGACTATGGCTACACCTTC.

The J gene is TRBJ2-3, the V gene TRBV2; TRBD2 matches at 11 bases. CDR3 length equals 15 residues. The germline V gene has CDR1 SNHLY and CDR2 FYNNEI. V was clipped by 9 bases and J by 0 bases; unmatched bases: 5. The CDR3 reads CASGTSGTSTDTQYF. Written as DNA, the CDR3 is TGTGCCAGTGGGACTAGCGGAACTAGCACAGATACGCAGTATTTT.

CDR3 in amino acids: CASSYVGGAGTDTQYF. The CDR3 DNA is TGTGCCAGCAGTTACGTCGGCGGGGCGGGAACAGATACGCAGTATTTT. The chain joins TRBV6-5 to TRBJ2-3; D perhaps matches TRBD2 (6 bases). The germline V and J ends were trimmed by 2 bases and 3 bases, with 15 bases remaining between them. The CDR3 loop spans 16 amino acids. CDR1 and CDR2 (germline): MNHEY, SVGAGI.

V is TRBV10-1 and J is TRBJ2-1; 8 nucleotides match TRBD2. The CDR3 spans 14 residues. Trimming removed 4 bases from V and 7 bases from J; junction bases left unmatched: 6. The germline CDR1 and CDR2 sequences are WNHNN and SYGVQD (reference sequence). CDR3 loop: CASSVRGGLNEQFF. CDR3 bases: TGCGCCAGCAGTGTCCGGGGGGGCTTGAATGAGCAGTTCTTC.

The rearrangement joins TRBV5-1 to TRBJ2-1, with 7 bases fitting TRBD2. This CDR3 region has 14 residues. The germline gives CDR1 SGHRS, CDR2 YFSETQ. J gave up 6 bases and V 2 bases, and 5 bases lay outside the gene matches. The CDR3 DNA sequence: TGCGCCAGCAGCTTTGAAGGGAGGGCCAATGAGCAGTTCTTC. Its protein product is CASSFEGRANEQFF. The complete variable domain, with remaining parts taken from reference TRBV5-1 and TRBJ2-1, reads KAGVTQTPRYLIKTRGQQVTLSCSPISGHRSVSWYQQTPGQGLQFLFEYFSETQRNKGNFPGRFSGRQFSNSRSEMNVSTLELGDSALYLCASSFEGRANEQFFGPGTRLTVL.

The chain has TRBV6-1 and TRBJ2-5, with D unresolved. Germline CDR1 is MNHNS and CDR2 is SASEGT. The V and J ends lost 6 bases and 7 bases respectively, with 12 bases between them. The CDR3 runs to 12 residues. Here the CDR3 reads CASSPPYRTQYF. CDR3 DNA: TGTGCCAGCAGCCCCCCCTACAGGACCCAGTACTTC.

This clone was found once. J is TRBJ2-7 and V is TRBV27; D gene ambiguous. CDR3 size: 13 residues. Trimming shortened V by 3 bases and J by 4 bases, and 10 bases separated the two germline ends. CDR1 is MNHEY and CDR2 is SMNVEV in the germline V gene (reference sequence). CDR3: CASSFRWAYEQYF. The DNA of the CDR3 is TGTGCCAGCAGTTTCAGGTGGGCGTACGAGCAGTACTTC.

This chain joins TRBV7-8 and TRBJ2-7, with TRBD1 identical over 7 bases. Germline V lookup: CDR1 SGHVS, CDR2 FQNEAQ. After removal of 4 bases from V and 2 bases from J, the junction contained 5 bases not matched to a gene. The CDR3 extends over 14 amino acids. The CDR3 DNA sequence: TGTGCCAGCAGCTCGACAGGGATTCCCTACGAGCAGTACTTC. Translated: CASSSTGIPYEQYF. Supplemented by reference TRBV7-8 and TRBJ2-7, the full variable domain reads GAGVSQSPRYKVAKRGQDVALRCDPISGHVSLFWYQQALGQGPEFLTYFQNEAQLDKSGLPSDRFFAERPEGSVSTLKIQRTQQEDSAVYLCASSSTGIPYEQYFGPGTRLTVT.

The V and J genes are TRBV6-1 and TRBJ2-2; possibly TRBD1 or TRBD2 for D (6 bases each). This CDR3 has 17 amino acids. Between the trimmed V and J ends, which lost 1 base and 2 bases, there was a span of 14 bases. Germline values: CDR1 MNHNS, CDR2 SASEGT. CDR3 in amino acids: CASSEGPGAINTGELFF. The CDR3 nucleotides are TGTGCCAGCAGTGAAGGCCCGGGGGCCATAAACACCGGGGAGCTGTTTTTT.

The rearrangement joins TRBV30 to TRBJ2-2; 10 bases map to TRBD1. The CDR3 has 15 amino acids. The ends lost 1 base at V and 3 bases at J; junction bases unmatched: 2. Looked up from germline, CDR1 is GTSNPN and CDR2 is SVGIG (reference sequence). CDR3 sequence (DNA): TGTGCCTGGAGTGGGGACAGGGGATACACCGGGGAGCTGTTTTTT. Translation gives CAWSGDRGYTGELFF.

The V and J genes are TRBV19 and TRBJ1-2; 10 bases agree with TRBD1. The CDR3 covers 16 residues. V gave up 1 base and J gave up 4 bases; unmatched junction bases: 6. The germline V gene has CDR1 LNHDA and CDR2 SQIVND (reference sequence). The DNA for the CDR3 is TGTGCCAGTAGTATAGCCAGGGACAGGGGAGCCTATGGCTACACCTTC. Its protein is CASSIARDRGAYGYTF.